Listed below are T cell receptor beta chains from one sample, sequenced in a study of cytomegalovirus exposure and HLA in healthy donors. Profiling relied on immunoSEQ multiplex PCR, and the TCRdb table lists in-frame clones only, not all of them. The sample carries 150,000 to 200,000 clones, about four fifths recorded once. Sequencing was performed on PBMCs. Receptors originate from a young man in good health and CMV-seropositive. Both conserved end residues are part of each CDR3. The D gene is left open where the match is weak. A row's size may be missing; if present it is once, few, many or a size class.

>TRBD1|TRBJ2-7|once|TRBV5-4
TGTGCCAGCAGCTCCGGGACAGGGGGCCACGAGCAGTACTTC
CASSSGTGGHEQYF
>.|TRBJ1-3|.|TRBV11-2
TGTGCCAGCAGCTTAGATCTTAGAAACACCATATATTTT
CASSLDLRNTIYF
>.|TRBJ2-1|once|TRBV19
TGTGCCAGTAATACGGGGGACGGTTACAATGAGCAGTTCTTC
CASNTGDGYNEQFF
>.|TRBJ1-1|.|TRBV28
TGTGCCAGCAGTTTAACGGAGCCCGAAGCTTTCTTT
CASSLTEPEAFF
>.|TRBJ1-1|once|TRBV30
TGTGCCTACCGTCCGGGACAAAGAAACACTGAAGCTTTCTTT
CAYRPGQRNTEAFF
>TRBD1|TRBJ1-2|.|TRBV29-1
TGCAGCGTTGGAGGGGACAGGGGGCAGCATGGCTACACCTTC
CSVGGDRGQHGYTF
>.|TRBJ2-7|once|TRBV28
TGTGCCAGCAGACACAACAGGGTCTCCTACGAGCAGTACTTC
CASRHNRVSYEQYF
>.|TRBJ2-7|.|TRBV27
TGTGCCAGCAGTTTAACGGTGACTACGAGGCAGTACTTC
CASSLTVTTRQYF
>TRBD1|TRBJ1-6|few|TRBV18
TGTGCCAGCTCACCCGGACAGGGGAATAATTCACCCCTCCACTTT
CASSPGQGNNSPLHF
>TRBD1|TRBJ2-2|.|TRBV27
TGTGCCAGCAGTTCCCGGGACAGGGTTACCGGGGAGCTGTTTTTT
CASSSRDRVTGELFF
>TRBD1|TRBJ1-2|.|TRBV6-5
TGTGCCAGCAGTTACGCAGACAGGGGCTATGGCTACACCTTC
CASSYADRGYGYTF
>.|TRBJ1-1|.|TRBV19
TGTGCCAGTAGTTTGCGGGTTACTGAAGCTTTCTTT
CASSLRVTEAFF
>.|TRBJ1-1|.|TRBV27
TGTGCCAGCAGTTTATCGGGGAGGAGGGCCTCTGAAGCTTTCTTT
CASSLSGRRASEAFF
>.|TRBJ1-5|few|TRBV29-1
TGCGGCGCGGCGGTGGCGATGAGCAATCAGCCCCAGCATTTT
CGAAVAMSNQPQHF
>.|TRBJ2-7|.|TRBV28
TGTGCCACTTCACCTTTAACTGAAACCTACGAGCAGTACTTC
CATSPLTETYEQYF
>.|TRBJ2-7|few|TRBV7-9
TGTGCCAGCAGCTTAAGGGCGGGACCATACTTC
CASSLRAGPYF
>.|TRBJ2-2|.|TRBV15
TGTGCCACCGGCAGAGATCTGAGTACCGGGGAGCTGTTTTTT
CATGRDLSTGELFF
>.|TRBJ1-1|.|TRBV13
TGTGCCAGCTCCGCCATGGGGGGGGTGGACACTGAAGCTTTCTTT
CASSAMGGVDTEAFF
>TRBD2|TRBJ2-5|.|TRBV7-3
TGTGCCAGCAGCCCAAGCGGCTTTAGCGGGAGTGGTGAAGAGACCCAGTACTTC
CASSPSGFSGSGEETQYF
>.|TRBJ2-7|.|TRBV6-1
TGTGCCAGCAGTGTACAGGGTGGCGAGCAGTACTTC
CASSVQGGEQYF
>TRBD2|TRBJ2-4|.|TRBV6-6
TGTGCCGCGGAAGGCGGGAGGGCCGGAAACATTCAGTACTTC
CAAEGGRAGNIQYF
>.|TRBJ1-1|.|TRBV2
TGTGCCAGCAGTGGGGGCCCGCTCTCGCGCACTGAAGCTTTCTTT
CASSGGPLSRTEAFF
>.|TRBJ1-1|.|TRBV6-6
TGTGCCTCCACTGATTTCCGGGGAACTGAAGCTTTCTTT
CASTDFRGTEAFF
>.|TRBJ2-3|.|TRBV25-1
TGTGCCAGCAGTGTCCGGGACTTCAAAGATACGCAGTATTTT
CASSVRDFKDTQYF
>.|TRBJ1-1|few|TRBV7-9
TGTGCCAGCAGCTTCTACCCTGAAGCTTTCTTT
CASSFYPEAFF
>TRBD2|TRBJ2-7|.|TRBV5-1
TGCGCCAGCAGCTCTAGCGGGGGCTACGAGCAGTACTTC
CASSSSGGYEQYF
>TRBD1|TRBJ2-1|.|TRBV28
TGTGCCAGCAGTGCCGGGACAGGTTTCTACAATGAGCAGTTCTTC
CASSAGTGFYNEQFF
>.|TRBJ2-3|.|TRBV30
TGTGCCTGGAGTGTAGGGCGGGGTGACACAGATACGCAGTATTTT
CAWSVGRGDTDTQYF
>TRBD1|TRBJ2-7|.|TRBV28
TGTGCCAGCAGTTTATTACAAGGCGGGACAGGGACCTACGAGCAGTACTTC
CASSLLQGGTGTYEQYF
>TRBD1|TRBJ1-4|.|TRBV30
TGTGCCGCAAGCCCCAGGACAGGGTACGCAACTAATGAAAAACTGTTTTTT
CAASPRTGYATNEKLFF
>TRBD2|TRBJ2-1|.|TRBV28
TGTGCCAGCAGTCCGACCGGGGGGTCACCCTACAATGAGCAGTTCTTC
CASSPTGGSPYNEQFF
>.|TRBJ2-1|.|TRBV7-8
TGTGCCAGCAGCTCGCCTACAGGGGGGGATTGGTATGAGCAGTTCTTC
CASSSPTGGDWYEQFF
>.|TRBJ1-5|.|TRBV25-1
TGTGCCAGCAGTTCGACAGACCTGGAGAAGCCCCAGCATTTT
CASSSTDLEKPQHF
>TRBD1|TRBJ1-6|.|TRBV5-6
TGTGCCAGCAGCTTAGGGGGCGACTGGTCCTATAATTCACCCCTCCACTTT
CASSLGGDWSYNSPLHF
>TRBD1|TRBJ2-1|.|TRBV5-1
TGCGCCAGCAGGGGACAGGGGGCAAGCAATGAGCAGTTCTTC
CASRGQGASNEQFF
>TRBD1|TRBJ2-7|.|TRBV5-1
TGCGCCAGCAGCTTGCAGGACAGGGTATCCGACGAGCAGTACTTC
CASSLQDRVSDEQYF
>.|TRBJ2-3|.|TRBV7-3
TGTGCCAGCAGCTCCAACACAGATACGCAGTATTTT
CASSSNTDTQYF
>.|TRBJ2-2|.|TRBV27
TGTGCCAGCAGTACACAGTTACAGGGAGGGTTATGGGCCGGGGAGCTGTTTTTT
CASSTQLQGGLWAGELFF
>TRBD2|TRBJ2-7|.|TRBV28
TGTGCCAGCAGTTTGGGGAGGGCTTCCCCTTACGAGCAGTACTTC
CASSLGRASPYEQYF
>TRBD1|TRBJ1-2|.|TRBV6-6
TGTGCCAGCAGTTACTTGGGACAGGGTTACTATGGCTACACCTTC
CASSYLGQGYYGYTF
>TRBD1|TRBJ2-7|.|TRBV6-6
TGTGCCAGCAGTCAACGACAGGGGGCGCACAACGAGCAGTACTTC
CASSQRQGAHNEQYF
>TRBD2|TRBJ2-2|.|TRBV7-7
TGTGCTAGCAGCCCGGCGGGAGGGGCGCTGATCACCGGGGAGCTGTTTTTT
CASSPAGGALITGELFF
>TRBD1|TRBJ2-7|.|TRBV18
TGTGCCAGCTCACCAGGACAGGGGGCTCGCGAGCAGTACTTC
CASSPGQGAREQYF